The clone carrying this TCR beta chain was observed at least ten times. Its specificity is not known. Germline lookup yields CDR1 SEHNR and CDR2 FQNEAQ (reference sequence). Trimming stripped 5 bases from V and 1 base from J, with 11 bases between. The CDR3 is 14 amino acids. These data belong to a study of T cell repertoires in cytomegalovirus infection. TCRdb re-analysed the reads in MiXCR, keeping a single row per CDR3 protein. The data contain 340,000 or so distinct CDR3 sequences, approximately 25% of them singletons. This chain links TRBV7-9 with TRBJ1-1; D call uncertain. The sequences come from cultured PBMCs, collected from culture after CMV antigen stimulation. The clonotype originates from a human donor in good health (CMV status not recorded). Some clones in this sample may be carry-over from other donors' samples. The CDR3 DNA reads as TGTGCCAGCAGCCCCGGCCGTCAGAACACTGAAGCTTTCTTT. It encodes CASSPGRQNTEAFF.